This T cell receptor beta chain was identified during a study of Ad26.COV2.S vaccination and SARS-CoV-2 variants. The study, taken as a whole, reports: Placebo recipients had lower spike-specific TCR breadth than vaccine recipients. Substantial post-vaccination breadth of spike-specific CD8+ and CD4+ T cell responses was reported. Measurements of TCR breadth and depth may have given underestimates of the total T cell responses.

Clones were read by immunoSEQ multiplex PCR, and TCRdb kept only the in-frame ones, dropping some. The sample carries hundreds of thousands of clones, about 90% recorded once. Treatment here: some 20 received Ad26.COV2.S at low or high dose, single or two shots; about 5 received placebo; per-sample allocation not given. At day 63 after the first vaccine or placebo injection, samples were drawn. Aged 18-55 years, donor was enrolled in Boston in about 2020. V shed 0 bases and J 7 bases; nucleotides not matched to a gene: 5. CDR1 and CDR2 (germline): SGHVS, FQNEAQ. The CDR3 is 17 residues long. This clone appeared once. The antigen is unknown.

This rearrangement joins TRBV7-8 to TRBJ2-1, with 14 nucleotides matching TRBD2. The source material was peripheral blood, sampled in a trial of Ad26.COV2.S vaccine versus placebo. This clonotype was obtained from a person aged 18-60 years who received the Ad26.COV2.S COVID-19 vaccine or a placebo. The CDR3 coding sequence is TGTGCCAGCAGCTTAGCGCCTTGGACTAGCGGGAGGAATGAGCAGTTCTTC. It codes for CASSLAPWTSGRNEQFF.